One and the same sample provided the 5 T cell receptor beta chains below, sequenced in a study of monozygotic twins with inflammatory bowel disease. Using the 5' RACE reads, TCRdb records one entry per CDR3 protein without DNA. The table for this sample gives approximately 330,000 distinct CDR3 sequences. The sequencing sample was made of blood. The receptors here all came from a human donor with ulcerative colitis or Crohn's disease, or a healthy co-twin of an affected twin (not recorded which).

The rearrangement joins TRBV5-1 to TRBJ1-2; there is no DNA to check the TCRdb D call of TRBD1. The V gene's germline CDR1 is SGHRS and CDR2 YFSETQ. The CDR3 spans 17 residues. CDR3 protein: CASSLGFRDSPNYGYTF.

This chain joins TRBV20-1 and TRBJ2-1; TCRdb selects TRBD1, and the lack of DNA leaves this call unchecked. CDR1 is DFQATT, CDR2 SNEGSKA, per germline (reference sequence). The CDR3 totals 11 residues. The CDR3 here is CSASRANEQFF.

This sequence joins TRBV14 and TRBJ1-1; TCRdb's assignment of TRBD1 cannot be checked, as there is no DNA. CDR1 and CDR2 (germline): SGHDN, FVKESK. The CDR3 contains 18 residues. The CDR3 loop reads CASSQWQGRQGGRTEAFF. The variable domain in full, with the rest retrieved from reference TRBV14 and TRBJ1-1, is EAGVTQFPSHSVIEKGQTVTLRCDPISGHDNLYWYRRVMGKEIKFLLHFVKESKQDESGMPNNRFLAERTGGTYSTLKVQPAELEDSGVYFCASSQWQGRQGGRTEAFFGQGTRLTVV.

V usage is TRBV20-1 and J usage is TRBJ1-1; with no DNA, the TCRdb D assignment of TRBD1 cannot be verified. The CDR3 is 17 amino acids. CDR1 and CDR2 from the germline V gene are DFQATT and SNEGSKA (reference sequence). CDR3 region: CSARGDSSSEMKAEAFF.

This chain connects TRBV28 to TRBJ1-4. From germline, CDR1 is MDHEN and CDR2 SYDVKM. The CDR3 spans 15 residues. The CDR3 loop is CASTRTPATNEKLFF.